This TCR beta chain was identified in a study of regulatory T cells in long-lasting Graves disease. The wider study: To qualify as persistent, Graves' disease required over 5 years of antithyroid drugs with positive TSH receptor antibodies.

Trimming cost V 2 bases and J 0 bases, with 11 bases left between them. The germline V gene has CDR1 MNHEY and CDR2 SVGAGI. CDR3 length equals 16 residues. This clonotype was detected only a few times. What it binds is unknown. Assembly of TCR beta libraries relied on iRepertoire HTBI primers together with Arm-PCR of CDR3 regions. MiXCR, applied by TCRdb to the multiplex PCR reads, yields one record per CDR3 protein. The repertoire holds 350,000 to 500,000 distinct CDR3 sequences, with over 20% as singletons. Time point of the sample: persistent/refractory GD, antithyroid drugs over 5 years with positive TRAb. The authors made the TCR library using RNA they extracted from PBMCs. Study-wide results and caveats: Newly diagnosed Graves' patients exceeded persistent ones in TCR diversity. Preferential use of TRBV28, TRBJ1-2 and TRBJ2-5 was seen in persistent disease.

The material sequenced was peripheral blood mononuclear cells (PBMCs), taken when the disease was refractory, from a patient treated with antithyroid drugs. The V call is TRBV6-5, the J call TRBJ1-3, with D perhaps matching TRBD1 (5 bases). The clonotype comes from a female donor with Graves disease. CDR3 DNA sequence: TGTGCCAGCAGTTACGACAGTCGACCCTCTGGAAACACCATATATTTT. Translation gives CASSYDSRPSGNTIYF.